A single sample is the source of the 7 T cell receptor beta chains below, sequenced in a study of pediatric ulcerative colitis. Sequenced by immunoSEQ multiplex PCR; TCRdb stores in-frame clones only, minus some. The data contain over 15,000 clones, about 76% of them singletons. Rectal tissue came from one to two pinch biopsies taken at colonoscopy. What was sequenced was gut tissue. The receptors here all came from a girl aged 5-17 years with moderate ulcerative colitis.

The chain links TRBV18 to TRBJ2-7; 9 bases match TRBD1. Trimming at V came to 3 bases and at J to 2 bases, leaving 2 bases not matched to a gene. Germline CDR1 is KGHSH and CDR2 is LQKENI. The CDR3 spans 14 residues. CDR3 in amino acids: CASSPGQGPYEQYF. CDR3 DNA sequence: TGTGCCAGCTCACCCGGACAGGGGCCCTACGAGCAGTACTTC.

The chain employs TRBV9 and TRBJ1-2; D might be TRBD1 (6 bases). This CDR3 spans 14 amino acids. Trimming stripped 3 bases from V and 2 bases from J, with 11 bases between. Per the germline V gene, CDR1 is SGDLS and CDR2 is YYNGEE. CDR3 bases: TGTGCCAGCAGCGCAGGACAGACAAACTATGGCTACACCTTC. As protein: CASSAGQTNYGYTF.

In its sample, this clone is medium-sized (0.01 to 0.1%). The V call is TRBV6-5, the J call TRBJ2-1; D is unresolved. The germline V gene has CDR1 MNHEY and CDR2 SVGAGI. V dropped 0 bases and J dropped 6 bases, with 12 bases sitting between them. The CDR3 totals 15 residues. CDR3 nucleotide sequence: TGTGCCAGCAGTTACTCAGGTCCTTGGGTCAATGAGCAGTTCTTC. Amino acids: CASSYSGPWVNEQFF.

By sample share, this clone is medium-sized. The chain combines TRBV28 with TRBJ2-7; D is uncertain. Germline loops: CDR1 MDHEN, CDR2 SYDVKM. Trimming left V 6 bases short and J 1 base short, with 10 bases between. There are 13 residues in the CDR3. Here the CDR3 DNA reads TGTGCCAGCAGCCTCGGCGGATCCTACGAGCAGTACTTC. The encoded protein is CASSLGGSYEQYF.

The J gene is TRBJ2-2, the V gene TRBV5-1; D may be TRBD2 (5 bases). Germline values: CDR1 SGHRS, CDR2 YFSETQ. The CDR3 covers 14 residues. Trimming removed 7 bases from V and 1 base from J, with 11 bases in between. As DNA, the CDR3 is TGCGCCAGCTCGAGGGCCCAGAACACCGGGGAGCTGTTTTTT. Protein sequence: CASSRAQNTGELFF.

This chain joins TRBV2 and TRBJ2-3; no definite D call. V shed 6 bases and J shed 0 bases, with 19 bases lying between them. This CDR3 has 17 residues. The V gene's germline CDR1 is SNHLY and CDR2 FYNNEI. The CDR3 sequence is CASRAGRSAYSTDTQYF. CDR3 nucleotides: TGTGCCAGCAGAGCAGGCCGTTCGGCCTATAGCACAGATACGCAGTATTTT.

The V gene is TRBV5-6, the J gene TRBJ1-1, with D possibly being TRBD1 (6 bases). In germline, CDR1 is SGHDT, CDR2 YYEEEE. Trimming stripped 0 bases from V and 3 bases from J, with 9 bases between. CDR3 length: 14 residues. In DNA form, the CDR3 reads TGTGCCAGCAGCTTGGGACAGGTTCACACTGAAGCTTTCTTT. This codes for CASSLGQVHTEAFF.